This TCR beta chain was recovered during a study of blood T cell repertoires in COVID-19. Study background: Collection of acute and convalescent COVID-19 samples took place in the United States, Italy and Spain.

Original methodology: From reference gene primer amplification, estimates of nucleated cell counts were derived. Assay used: immunoSEQ multiplex PCR; TCRdb lists only in-frame clones, some missing. V and J calls and clone size are copied from that table; D and trimming were computed from the DNA. The table shows 45,000 to 50,000 clones, with less than 90% occurring only once. There are 16 residues in the CDR3. Per the germline V gene, CDR1 is KGHSH and CDR2 is LQKENI. The V end lost 6 bases, the J end lost 1 base, and 17 bases lay between the germline ends. The TCR was taken from a man between 60 and 75 years old with active COVID-19. Material: peripheral blood. This chain joins TRBV18 and TRBJ2-3; TRBD2 is a possible D gene (5 bases). DNA for the CDR3: TGTGCCAGCTCGCCTTCTAGCACTTCACGCACAGATACGCAGTATTTT. It encodes CASSPSSTSRTDTQYF.